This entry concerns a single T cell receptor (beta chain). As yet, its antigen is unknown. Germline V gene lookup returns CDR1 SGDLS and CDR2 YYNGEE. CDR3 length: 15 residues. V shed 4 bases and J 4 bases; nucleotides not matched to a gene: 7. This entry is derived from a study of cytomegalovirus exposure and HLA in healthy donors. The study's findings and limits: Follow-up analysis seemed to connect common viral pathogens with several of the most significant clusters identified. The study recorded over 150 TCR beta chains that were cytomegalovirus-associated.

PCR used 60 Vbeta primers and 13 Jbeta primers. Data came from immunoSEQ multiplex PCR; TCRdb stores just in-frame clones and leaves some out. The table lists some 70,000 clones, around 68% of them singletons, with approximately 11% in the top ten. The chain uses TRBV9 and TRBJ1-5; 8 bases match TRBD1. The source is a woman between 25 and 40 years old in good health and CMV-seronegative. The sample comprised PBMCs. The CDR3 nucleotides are TGTGCCAGCAGCCCGAGACAGGGGACAAATCAGCCCCAGCATTTT. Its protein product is CASSPRQGTNQPQHF.